One sample yielded the 32 T cell receptor beta chains listed below, sequenced in a study of T cells in Graves' hyperthyroidism and ophthalmopathy. Regions amplified from RNA transcripts were the TCR beta CDR3 regions. A first-round RT-PCR of the TCR CDR3 used the HTBI primer set. TCRdb reprocessed the multiplex PCR reads via MiXCR and lists one record per CDR3 protein. The sample shows roughly 740,000 distinct CDR3 sequences, roughly 17% of them seen only once. Sequencing input: blood. Receptors were obtained from a man younger than 35 with Graves' hyperthyroidism.

A few counts support this clonotype. The gene calls are TRBV6-1 and TRBJ2-7, with 7 positions matching TRBD1. This CDR3 has 14 amino acids. Looked up from germline, CDR1 is MNHNS and CDR2 is SASEGT. The V segment lost 7 bases and the J segment 2 bases; nucleotides outside the gene matches: 8. The CDR3, as DNA: TGTGCCAGCACCACCGGGACAGCAGCCTACGAGCAGTACTTC. Translating it yields CASTTGTAAYEQYF.

This clonotype was seen a few times. V gene TRBV7-2 combines with J gene TRBJ2-2, with a weak D call TRBD1 (5 bases). The CDR3 spans 16 residues. Germline V gene lookup returns CDR1 SGHTA and CDR2 FQGNSA. The V gene lost 5 bases and the J gene lost 0 bases, with 13 bases spanning the gap. CDR3 loop: CASSVRGQANTGELFF. The CDR3 DNA reads as TGTGCCAGCAGCGTTCGAGGACAAGCGAACACCGGGGAGCTGTTTTTT.

This clonotype was seen many times. A read error may account for a junction end that differs from germline. CDR3 coding DNA: TGCAGCGTCGAAGGGACGGATCATAACGAGCAGTACTTC. Translation gives CSVEGTDHNEQYF. The V and J genes are TRBV29-1 and TRBJ2-7; either TRBD1 or TRBD2 may supply D (5 bases each). CDR1 is SQVTM, CDR2 ANQGSEA, per germline. The CDR3 loop spans 13 amino acids.

The table lists this clonotype with a few counts. The rearrangement joins TRBV12-5 to TRBJ1-1; 8 bases are a match to TRBD1. Germline V lookup: CDR1 LGHNT, CDR2 FRNRAP. The length of the CDR3 is 13 residues. The CDR3 here is CAVDRGLNTEAFF. CDR3 nucleotides: TGTGCCGTCGACAGGGGATTGAACACTGAAGCTTTCTTT.

This chain uses TRBV30 with TRBJ2-7; TRBD2 is a possible D gene (5 bases). V was pared by 0 bases and J by 3 bases, with 15 bases between. Germline V lookup: CDR1 GTSNPN, CDR2 SVGIG (reference sequence). The CDR3 length is 15 residues. The CDR3 here is CAWSVQRVQVYEQYF. The CDR3 DNA sequence: TGTGCCTGGAGTGTACAGAGGGTCCAAGTCTACGAGCAGTACTTC.

The genes are TRBV20-1 and TRBJ1-1, with 8 bases matching TRBD1. This CDR3 spans 12 amino acids. The germline V gene encodes CDR1 DFQATT and CDR2 SNEGSKA (reference sequence). Unmatched junction bases numbered 5, after V lost 6 bases and J lost 5 bases. The CDR3 protein is CSAPTGGTEAFF. In DNA form, the CDR3 reads TGCAGTGCGCCAACAGGGGGGACTGAAGCTTTCTTT.

V and J are TRBV7-2 and TRBJ2-5, with 9 bases fitting TRBD2. Per the germline V gene, CDR1 is SGHTA and CDR2 is FQGNSA. Germline trimming cut 2 bases from V and 9 bases from J; bases unmatched to any gene: 10. The CDR3 sequence is 15 residues long. CDR3 DNA: TGTGCCAGCAGCTTAACTAGCGGGCCCGCCCTGGCCCAGTACTTC. Protein sequence: CASSLTSGPALAQYF.

This clonotype was picked up a small number of times. This sequence joins TRBV20-1 and TRBJ2-1; 12 nucleotides align to TRBD2. Germline values: CDR1 DFQATT, CDR2 SNEGSKA (reference sequence). V dropped 6 bases and J dropped 4; count of bases not matched to a gene: 7. The CDR3 has 15 amino acids. CDR3 nucleotides: TGCAGTGCCCTCAGACTAGCGGGAGCTTACAATGAGCAGTTCTTC. Amino acids: CSALRLAGAYNEQFF.

This chain uses TRBV9 with TRBJ2-3; D possibly matches TRBD1 or TRBD2 (5 bases each). Trimming removed 2 bases from V and 4 bases from J, with 11 bases in between. This CDR3 contains 14 residues. The germline V gene has CDR1 SGDLS and CDR2 YYNGEE. The CDR3 bases are TGTGCCAGCAGCGTCTCGGGACGGTCAGATACGCAGTATTTT. Amino acids: CASSVSGRSDTQYF.

This clonotype has at least ten counts. CDR3 bases: TGTGCCAGCAGTTTGGTGACCGGGACAACCTACGAGCAGTACTTC. Its protein product is CASSLVTGTTYEQYF. V usage is TRBV12-3 or TRBV12-4 and J usage is TRBJ2-7, with D perhaps matching TRBD1 (6 bases). V lost 3 bases to trimming and J lost 2 bases, with 14 bases between them. This CDR3 comprises 15 residues.

This clonotype has a count of ten or more. The chain combines TRBV20-1 with TRBJ2-7, with D perhaps TRBD1 or TRBD2 (5 bases each). The CDR3 extends over 15 amino acids. Germline CDR1 is DFQATT and CDR2 is SNEGSKA (reference sequence). V lost 3 bases, J lost 1 base, and 16 bases lay in between. The CDR3 nucleotides read TGCAGTGCTAGTTTGGGGGTAGGTGGATCCTACGAGCAGTACTTC. This sequence encodes CSASLGVGGSYEQYF.

This clonotype was seen only a few times. This chain links TRBV6-5 with TRBJ2-7, with a tentative D call TRBD2 (6 bases). With 0 bases removed from V and 3 bases from J, the gap between germline ends came to 9 bases. CDR1 MNHEY and CDR2 SVGAGI come from the germline V gene. The length of the CDR3 is 14 residues. CDR3 sequence (DNA): TGTGCCAGCAGTTACTCGAGAGCGGGCTACGAGCAGTACTTC. Translated, it gives CASSYSRAGYEQYF.

The chain employs TRBV10-2 and TRBJ2-7; TRBD1 agrees at 9 bases. Trimming took 5 bases from V and 5 from J; bases not matched to a gene: 7. The CDR3 loop spans 14 amino acids. Germline V gene data show CDR1 as WSHSY and CDR2 as SAAADI. CDR3 sequence (DNA): TGCGCCAGCAGTCATGGACAGGGGAGCCACGAGCAGTACTTC. This gives the protein CASSHGQGSHEQYF.

The chain is built from TRBV5-8 and TRBJ2-1; D may be TRBD2 (5 bases). CDR1 and CDR2 (germline): SGHTS, YDEGEE. The CDR3 has 15 residues. V lost 0 bases to trimming and J lost 5 bases, with 12 bases between them. The CDR3, as DNA: TGTGCCAGCAGCTTGGCCAAGTCGGGAAACAATGAGCAGTTCTTC. Protein: CASSLAKSGNNEQFF.

Remarks on this clonotype: A much more abundant neighbour one base away suggests this may be a read error. This chain uses TRBV6-5 with TRBJ1-1; D possibly corresponds to TRBD1 (6 bases). This CDR3 spans 14 amino acids. The germline V gene has CDR1 MNHEY and CDR2 SVGAGI. The CDR3 bases are TGTGCCAGCGGTTACCTGGGGGCCAACACTGAAGCTTTCTTT. Translating gives CASGYLGANTEAFF.

This clonotype was recorded many times. V gene TRBV20-1 combines with J gene TRBJ2-3; a possible D gene is TRBD2 (6 bases). Germline assignment: CDR1 DFQATT and CDR2 SNEGSKA (reference sequence). The CDR3 sequence is 15 residues long. The V end lost 0 bases, the J end lost 2 bases, and 12 bases lay between the germline ends. DNA of the CDR3: TGCAGTGCTAGAGAGCCCAAGCGGGCCACAGATACGCAGTATTTT. This codes for CSAREPKRATDTQYF.

This clonotype was seen many times. This sequence joins TRBV28 and TRBJ1-6; 8 bases fit TRBD1. Germline lookup yields CDR1 MDHEN and CDR2 SYDVKM. V gave up 5 bases and J gave up 5 bases; unmatched junction bases: 8. The CDR3 is 16 residues long. The CDR3 protein is CASSPGQGWHNSPLHF. DNA for the CDR3: TGTGCCAGCAGTCCCGGACAGGGTTGGCATAATTCACCCCTCCACTTT.

The V gene is TRBV5-5, the J gene TRBJ2-7, with D uncertain. Trimming removed 0 bases from V and 3 bases from J, with 10 bases in between. CDR3 length: 14 amino acids. The germline V gene encodes CDR1 SGHKS and CDR2 YYEKEE (reference sequence). The CDR3 reads CASSLVVQSYEQYF. As DNA, the CDR3 is TGTGCCAGCAGCTTGGTCGTACAGAGCTACGAGCAGTACTTC. The full variable domain, completed using reference TRBV5-5 and TRBJ2-7, is DAGVTQSPTHLIKTRGQQVTLRCSPISGHKSVSWYQQVLGQGPQFIFQYYEKEERGRGNFPDRFSARQFPNYSSELNVNALLLGDSALYLCASSLVVQSYEQYFGPGTRLTVT.

This clonotype was found many times. The chain has TRBV18 and TRBJ2-7, with D unresolved. Germline V gene sequence: CDR1 KGHSH, CDR2 LQKENI. Trimming pared 3 bases from V and 4 bases from J, leaving 13 bases between. CDR3 length: 14 residues. Here the CDR3 reads CASSPAGPKYEQYF. DNA of the CDR3: TGTGCCAGCTCACCTGCCGGACCTAAGTACGAGCAGTACTTC. Based on the CDR3 plus reference TRBV18 and TRBJ2-7, the full variable domain is NAGVMQNPRHLVRRRGQEARLRCSPMKGHSHVYWYRQLPEEGLKFMVYLQKENIIDESGMPKERFSAEFPKEGPSILRIQQVVRGDSAAYFCASSPAGPKYEQYFGPGTRLTVT.

This clonotype was found many times. The rearrangement links TRBV11-3 to TRBJ2-7; tentatively, D is TRBD2 (6 bases). Germline V CDR1 and CDR2: SGHNT, YENEEA. Trimming cost V 5 bases and J 1 base, with 18 bases left between them. The CDR3 sequence is 16 residues long. In nucleotides, the CDR3 is TGTGCCAGCAGCACCCGGCATAGCGGCCCTTCCTACGAGCAGTACTTC. It encodes CASSTRHSGPSYEQYF.

This clonotype occurred a few times. V and J are TRBV7-6 and TRBJ2-7; TRBD2 matches at 10 bases. Germline V gives CDR1 SGHVS, CDR2 FNYEAQ. V gave up 1 base and J gave up 7 bases; unmatched junction bases: 10. The CDR3 contains 16 residues. The CDR3 bases are TGTGCCAGCAGCTTAGAACCCCCTAGCGGGGGATGGGAGCAGTACTTC. It is translated as CASSLEPPSGGWEQYF.

J is TRBJ1-6 and V is TRBV12-3 or TRBV12-4; TRBD1 might be the D (5 bases). CDR3 length: 14 residues. The germline V and J ends were trimmed by 6 bases and 6 bases, with 12 bases remaining between them. The CDR3 loop is CASRQAGINSPLHF. CDR3 sequence (DNA): TGTGCCAGCAGGCAGGCAGGGATTAATTCACCCCTCCACTTT.

The V gene is TRBV5-1, the J gene TRBJ1-6; D call uncertain. Trimming cost V 4 bases and J 10 bases, with 9 bases left between them. CDR1 is SGHRS, CDR2 YFSETQ, per germline. CDR3 length equals 12 residues. CDR3 nucleotide sequence: TGCGCCAGCAGCAGTGGGGAGTCACCCCTCCACTTT. It is translated as CASSSGESPLHF.

Ten or more counts support this clonotype. The chain's CDR3 is CASTSGGKYNEQFF. The CDR3 region has the DNA TGTGCCAGCACGAGCGGGGGAAAATACAATGAGCAGTTCTTC. The chain recombines TRBV6-2 or TRBV6-3 with TRBJ2-1, with 8 bases aligning to TRBD2. This CDR3 contains 14 residues. V lost 7 bases, J lost 4 bases, and 6 bases stayed unmatched. The germline gives CDR1 MNHEY, CDR2 SVGEGT.

The rearrangement joins TRBV7-9 to TRBJ1-1; a possible D gene is TRBD1 (5 bases). V was clipped by 1 base and J by 4 bases, with 10 bases between them. CDR3 length equals 14 residues. The germline CDR1 and CDR2 sequences are SEHNR and FQNEAQ (reference sequence). CDR3 nucleotides: TGTGCCAGCAGCTTAGAGCAGGGATTCACTGAAGCTTTCTTT. It codes for CASSLEQGFTEAFF. Looking up the rest from reference TRBV7-9 and TRBJ1-1 gives the full variable domain: DTGVSQNPRHKITKRGQNVTFRCDPISEHNRLYWYRQTLGQGPEFLTYFQNEAQLEKSRLLSDRFSAERPKGSFSTLEIQRTEQGDSAMYLCASSLEQGFTEAFFGQGTRLTVV.

The chain uses TRBV7-3 and TRBJ2-1; no clear D gene. Trimming removed 2 bases at V and 0 bases at J, with 11 bases between. Germline V lookup: CDR1 SGHTA, CDR2 FQGTGA. This CDR3 has 16 amino acids. CDR3 loop: CASSLDPAPSYNEQFF. Written as DNA, the CDR3 is TGTGCCAGCAGCTTAGACCCCGCACCCTCCTACAATGAGCAGTTCTTC.

This clonotype was detected only a few times. This sequence joins TRBV20-1 and TRBJ2-5, with D tentatively TRBD1 or TRBD2 (5 bases each). With 1 base removed from V and 7 bases from J, the gap between germline ends came to 13 bases. The CDR3 length is 13 residues. CDR1 is DFQATT, CDR2 SNEGSKA, per germline (reference sequence). CDR3 coding DNA: TGCAGTGCTAGAGGTCCTGGGGCGGGGACCCAGTACTTC. Translated: CSARGPGAGTQYF.

In this sample, this clonotype turned up many times. CDR3 protein: CASSIADTQYF. The CDR3 bases are TGTGCCAGTAGTATTGCAGATACGCAGTATTTT. The J gene is TRBJ2-3, the V gene TRBV19; D is unclear. V lost 3 bases and J lost 4, with 2 bases in between. Germline V gene lookup returns CDR1 LNHDA and CDR2 SQIVND (reference sequence). The CDR3 extends over 11 amino acids.

This clonotype was seen only a few times. The chain combines TRBV4-1 with TRBJ1-2; TRBD1 might be the D (5 bases). V lost 0 bases to trimming and J lost 5 bases, with 19 bases between them. CDR3 length equals 17 residues. Germline CDR1 MGHRA, CDR2 YSYEKL. The DNA of the CDR3 is TGCGCCAGCAGCCAAGATAGCAGGGAACCGCCGATTTATGGCTACACCTTC. This sequence encodes CASSQDSREPPIYGYTF.

The chain employs TRBV7-6 and TRBJ2-1; D is unresolved. With 0 bases removed from V and 1 base from J, the gap between germline ends came to 10 bases. This CDR3 contains 16 residues. Germline V gene sequence: CDR1 SGHVS, CDR2 FNYEAQ. DNA for the CDR3: TGTGCCAGCAGCTTAGCGAGCATCGGGTCCTACAATGAGCAGTTCTTC. Its translation: CASSLASIGSYNEQFF.

The table lists this clonotype with many counts. The chain recombines TRBV30 with TRBJ1-1; D might be TRBD1 (5 bases). The CDR3 runs to 14 residues. The V end was cut by 7 bases, the J end by 4 bases, with 19 bases between. Germline V gene data show CDR1 as GTSNPN and CDR2 as SVGIG (reference sequence). CDR3 bases: TGTGCCTCGGGACTAGCCCCCATGTCCACTGAAGCTTTCTTT. This translates into CASGLAPMSTEAFF.

The chain links TRBV3-1 to TRBJ2-7, with 7 bases fitting TRBD2. The V gene's germline CDR1 is LGHDT and CDR2 YNNKEL (reference sequence). Losses at the gene ends were 4 bases for V and 1 base for J; bases not matched to a gene: 10. The CDR3 runs to 16 residues. CDR3 protein: CASSRGFQAGSYEQYF. The CDR3 DNA follows: TGTGCCAGCAGCCGGGGGTTCCAAGCGGGATCCTACGAGCAGTACTTC.